This TCR beta chain appears in the sequencing data of a study of T cells after yellow fever vaccination. Production of TCR cDNA was by 5'RACE template switching, which also added a universal primer site and UMIs. TCRdb reprocessed the 5' RACE reads via MiXCR and lists one record per CDR3 protein. Of 160,000 or so distinct CDR3 sequences detected, around 7.2% appear once; the ten largest clones hold around 2.3%. This clonotype has at least ten counts. CDR1 and CDR2 (germline): SEHNR, FQNEAQ (reference sequence). V lost 8 bases to trimming and J lost 0 bases; unmatched junction nucleotides: 11. The CDR3 is 16 residues long.

This specimen consisted of CD4+ T cells sorted from PBMCs, obtained 5 days after the first yellow fever vaccination. This sequence joins TRBV7-9 and TRBJ2-7; 9 bases map to TRBD1. The receptor was isolated from a man younger than 30 who received the YFV17D yellow fever vaccine. The CDR3 bases are TGTGCCAGCCGACCGGACCCGGACAGGGGCTCCTACGAGCAGTACTTC. This codes for CASRPDPDRGSYEQYF. Using reference TRBV7-9 and TRBJ2-7 for the parts outside the CDR3, the full variable domain is DTGVSQNPRHKITKRGQNVTFRCDPISEHNRLYWYRQTLGQGPEFLTYFQNEAQLEKSRLLSDRFSAERPKGSFSTLEIQRTEQGDSAMYLCASRPDPDRGSYEQYFGPGTRLTVT.